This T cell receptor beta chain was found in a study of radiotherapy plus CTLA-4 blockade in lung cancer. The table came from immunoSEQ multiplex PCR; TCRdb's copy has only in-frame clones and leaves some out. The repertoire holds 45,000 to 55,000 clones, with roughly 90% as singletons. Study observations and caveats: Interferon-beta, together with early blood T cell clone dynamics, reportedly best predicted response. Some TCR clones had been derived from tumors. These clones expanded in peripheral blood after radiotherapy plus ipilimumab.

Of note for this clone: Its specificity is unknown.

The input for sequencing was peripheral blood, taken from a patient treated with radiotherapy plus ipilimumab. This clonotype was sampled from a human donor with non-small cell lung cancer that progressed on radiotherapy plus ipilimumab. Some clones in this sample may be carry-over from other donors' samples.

Here the CDR3 DNA reads TGTGCCTGGAGTGTTGGACAGGGGTCTGGCTACACCTTC. Its protein is CAWSVGQGSGYTF. The chain has TRBV30 and TRBJ1-2; 9 positions agree with TRBD1. The CDR3 has 13 amino acids. With 0 bases clipped from V and 7 bases from J, the junction kept 3 bases outside the gene matches. In germline, CDR1 is GTSNPN, CDR2 SVGIG (reference sequence).